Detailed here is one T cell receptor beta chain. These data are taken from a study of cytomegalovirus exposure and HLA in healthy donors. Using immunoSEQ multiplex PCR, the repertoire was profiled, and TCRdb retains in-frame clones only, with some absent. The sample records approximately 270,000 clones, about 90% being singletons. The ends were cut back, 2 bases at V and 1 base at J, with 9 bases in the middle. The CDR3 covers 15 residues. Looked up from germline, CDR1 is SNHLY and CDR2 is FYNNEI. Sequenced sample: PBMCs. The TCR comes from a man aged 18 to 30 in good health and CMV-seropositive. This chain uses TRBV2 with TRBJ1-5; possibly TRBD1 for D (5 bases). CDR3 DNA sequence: TGTGCCAGCAGTGAATCGGGACCGAGCAATCAGCCCCAGCATTTT. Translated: CASSESGPSNQPQHF.